A selection of T cell receptor beta chains follows, all from one sample in a study of beta chain features in type 1 diabetes. Measured with immunoSEQ multiplex PCR; TCRdb has only the in-frame clones, and not every one. This table has roughly 120,000 clones, almost 40% appearing once. Material for sequencing was stem cell memory CD4+ T cells from blood. These receptors were taken from a woman aged 18-30 years in good health. The CDR3 runs from the conserved cysteine through the conserved F or W. A D gene is named only where the DNA matches it firmly.

NA TRBV7-9 CASSLAGAVWETQYF
NA TRBV5-1 CASSLGRGLSRDGSYEQYF
TRBD2 TRBV5-1 CASSLGGLAGGDTQYF
NA TRBV7-9 CASVGRTDTQYF
NA TRBV10-3 CAISESEGRPSNYGYTF
TRBD2 TRBV30 CAWGPWVGSGSSYEQYF
NA TRBV18 CASSPGQQETQYF
NA TRBV11-2 CASSQRLIDLAANVLTF
NA TRBV7-2 CASSLGQVMNTEAFF
TRBD2 TRBV4-2 CASSQISGRDYNEQFF
NA TRBV21-1 CASSSPLKQSSYEQYF
TRBD1 TRBV15 CATSRGNRGGTEAFF
NA TRBV5-1 CASSQGPYQETQYF
NA TRBV5-1 CASSFSPSGTTSSTDTQYF
NA TRBV12-5 CASGLAGREAFF
NA TRBV25-1 CASGRLGKDEQYF
TRBD1 TRBV5-1 CASSLHRDRYYEQYF
NA TRBV5-1 CASSGPGGDNEQFF
NA TRBV4-3 CASSQDFQGGEKLFF
NA TRBV7-2 CASRLNTEAFF
TRBD1 TRBV15 CATSRDTRRGFYEQYF
NA TRBV19 CASSWGGDYGYTF
TRBD1 TRBV15 CATSRAEQGTNQPQHF
TRBD1 TRBV18 CASSPGRQGLAGANVLTF
NA TRBV7-9 CASSLQGNTEAFF
NA TRBV7-2 CASSLAPGLYGYTF
NA TRBV7-6 CASSSPSGERSYNEQFF
TRBD1 TRBV19 CASTPGDRALYGYTF
NA TRBV9 CASSVEARTDTQYF
TRBD1 TRBV29-1 CSVAGQGRGYTF
TRBD2 TRBV6-5 CASTKTSASYNEQFF
NA TRBV19 CASGQGRVRPQHF
TRBD1 TRBV27 CASSRDRGNTEAFF
NA TRBV4-2 CASSQDAGKQPQHF
TRBD2 TRBV5-1 CASSLGLAGLSYEQYF
NA TRBV7-3 CASSLGLRSADTQYF
TRBD2 TRBV7-6 CASSPAGGPVTGELFF
TRBD2 TRBV6-4 CASGAGAADTQYF
NA TRBV15 CATSRDKSYEQYF
TRBD2 TRBV6-1 CASSEYLAGRGTDTQYF
NA TRBV6-5 CASSYLAGFTEAFF
TRBD1 TRBV5-1 CASSSTGPETQYF